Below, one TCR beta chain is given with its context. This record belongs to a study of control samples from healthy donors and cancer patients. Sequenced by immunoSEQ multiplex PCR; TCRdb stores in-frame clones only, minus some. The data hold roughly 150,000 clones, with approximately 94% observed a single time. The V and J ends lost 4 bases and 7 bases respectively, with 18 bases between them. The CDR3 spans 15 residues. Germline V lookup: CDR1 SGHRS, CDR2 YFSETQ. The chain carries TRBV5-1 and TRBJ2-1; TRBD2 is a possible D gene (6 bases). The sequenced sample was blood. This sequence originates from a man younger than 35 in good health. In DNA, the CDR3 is TGCGCCAGCAGCCCGAGGGGACTTGCCAGAAATGAGCAGTTCTTC. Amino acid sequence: CASSPRGLARNEQFF.